Below, 15 T cell receptor beta chains from the same sample are listed, as sequenced in a study of blood T cell repertoires in COVID-19. Repertoires were generated with immunoSEQ multiplex PCR, while TCRdb's copy carries only in-frame clones and drops some. The data hold 200,000 to 250,000 clones, with over 80% observed a single time. Sequences were obtained from peripheral blood. These receptors came from a man under 40 with COVID-19, enrolled during active disease.

This chain joins TRBV24-1 and TRBJ1-2, with 9 bases matching TRBD1. This CDR3 has 14 amino acids. CDR1 and CDR2 from the germline V gene are KGHDR and SFDVKD. V gave up 0 bases and J gave up 8 bases; unmatched junction bases: 3. The CDR3: CATSDLWTGAGYTF. Written as DNA, the CDR3 is TGTGCCACCAGTGATTTGTGGACAGGGGCCGGCTACACCTTC.

The chain is built from TRBV6-5 and TRBJ2-5; possible D gene TRBD1, 5 bases. The CDR3 totals 15 residues. The germline V and J ends were trimmed by 1 base and 1 base, with 10 bases remaining between them. Per the germline V gene, CDR1 is MNHEY and CDR2 is SVGAGI. The CDR3 DNA is TGTGCCAGCAGTTACTTGAAGGGGTCCCAAGAGACCCAGTACTTC. Translation gives CASSYLKGSQETQYF.

J is TRBJ2-7 and V is TRBV5-1; no clear D. Per the germline V gene, CDR1 is SGHRS and CDR2 is YFSETQ. The V end lost 2 bases, the J end lost 2 bases, and 11 bases lay between the germline ends. This CDR3 region has 14 residues. DNA of the CDR3: TGCGCCAGCAGCTTCGGGTCCTCCACCTACGAGCAGTACTTC. This codes for CASSFGSSTYEQYF.

This chain links TRBV19 with TRBJ1-4, with D uncertain. Trimming shortened V by 8 bases and J by 2 bases, and 15 bases separated the two germline ends. CDR3 size: 15 residues. Germline loops: CDR1 LNHDA, CDR2 SQIVND (reference sequence). The DNA for the CDR3 is TGTGCCAGTGGGCCCAGAGGGTCCACTAATGAAAAACTGTTTTTT. Encoded protein: CASGPRGSTNEKLFF. Supplemented by reference TRBV19 and TRBJ1-4, the full variable domain reads DGGITQSPKYLFRKEGQNVTLSCEQNLNHDAMYWYRQDPGQGLRLIYYSQIVNDFQKGDIAEGYSVSREKKESFPLTVTSAQKNPTAFYLCASGPRGSTNEKLFFGSGTQLSVL.

This chain joins TRBV2 and TRBJ2-1, with 7 bases matching TRBD2. CDR3 size: 13 residues. The germline CDR1 and CDR2 sequences are SNHLY and FYNNEI. Unmatched junction bases numbered 5, after V lost 8 bases and J lost 4 bases. The chain's CDR3 is CASLGLNYNEQFF. CDR3 sequence (DNA): TGTGCCAGCCTGGGACTAAATTACAATGAGCAGTTCTTC.

This rearrangement joins TRBV5-6 to TRBJ2-7, with TRBD2 matching over 7 bases. This CDR3 is 14 amino acids long. Per germline, CDR1 SGHDT and CDR2 YYEEEE. V gave up 6 bases and J gave up 4 bases; unmatched junction bases: 10. The CDR3 loop is CASNQLGLLYEQYF. CDR3 sequence (DNA): TGTGCCAGCAACCAGCTGGGACTACTTTACGAGCAGTACTTC. The full variable domain, with the rest looked up from reference TRBV5-6 and TRBJ2-7, is DAGVTQSPTHLIKTRGQQVTLRCSPKSGHDTVSWYQQALGQGPQFIFQYYEEEERQRGNFPDRFSGHQFPNYSSELNVNALLLGDSALYLCASNQLGLLYEQYFGPGTRLTVT.

A single count supports this clone. The chain uses TRBV6-5 and TRBJ1-4; 8 positions match TRBD1. CDR1 and CDR2 from the germline V gene are MNHEY and SVGAGI. The CDR3 has 12 residues. The V segment lost 6 bases and the J segment 14 bases; nucleotides outside the gene matches: 8. The CDR3 spells CASRSGTGLLFF. DNA for the CDR3: TGTGCCAGCAGATCCGGGACAGGTCTCCTGTTTTTT.

The chain has TRBV27 and TRBJ2-7; TRBD2 aligns across 7 bases. V gave up 5 bases and J gave up 3 bases; unmatched junction bases: 13. The CDR3 totals 16 residues. Germline CDR1 is MNHEY and CDR2 is SMNVEV (reference sequence). The DNA of the CDR3 is TGTGCCAGCAGTCCCTCGGGGGGACGCAGGATCTACGAGCAGTACTTC. Amino acid sequence: CASSPSGGRRIYEQYF.

The chain couples TRBV27 to TRBJ1-3; D gene uncertain. Trimming shortened V by 6 bases and J by 0 bases, and 6 bases separated the two germline ends. The CDR3 has 13 amino acids. Germline V gives CDR1 MNHEY, CDR2 SMNVEV (reference sequence). The CDR3 protein is CASSQYSGNTIYF. Written as DNA, the CDR3 is TGTGCCAGCAGCCAGTACTCTGGAAACACCATATATTTT.

The rearrangement uses TRBV28 and TRBJ2-1; the D gene is possibly TRBD2 (7 bases). CDR3 length: 17 amino acids. The germline V gene has CDR1 MDHEN and CDR2 SYDVKM. Between the trimmed V and J ends, which lost 5 bases and 0 bases, there was a span of 17 bases. CDR3 in DNA: TGTGCCAGCAGTCCTTCCCTGGGGGGGCCCTCCTACAATGAGCAGTTCTTC. Protein product: CASSPSLGGPSYNEQFF.

This chain joins TRBV19 and TRBJ2-7; D possibly corresponds to TRBD2 (5 bases). Germline-derived CDR1 and CDR2 are LNHDA and SQIVND (reference sequence). Between the trimmed V and J ends, which lost 3 bases and 7 bases, there was a span of 19 bases. The CDR3 consists of 15 residues. The CDR3 DNA follows: TGTGCCAGTAGTATTCTTCGCCCGAGGGAAGGAGAGCAGTACTTC. This codes for CASSILRPREGEQYF.

V and J are TRBV7-8 and TRBJ1-2; a weak D match, TRBD1 (6 bases). Germline CDR1 and CDR2: SGHVS and FQNEAQ. V was shortened by 1 base and J by 13 bases, with 13 bases between the two germline ends. This CDR3 region has 12 residues. CDR3: CASSLEGVRCTF. Written as DNA, the CDR3 is TGTGCCAGCAGCTTAGAGGGGGTTCGCTGCACCTTC.

This clone was counted once. The chain is built from TRBV25-1 and TRBJ2-2, with TRBD1 identical over 7 bases. The ends lost 8 bases at V and 6 bases at J; junction bases unmatched: 6. This CDR3 is 13 amino acids long. CDR1 and CDR2 from the germline V gene are MGHDK and SYGVNS. The CDR3 DNA follows: TGTGCCAGCGGATCCCAGGGGGCCGGGGAGCTGTTTTTT. It codes for CASGSQGAGELFF.

CDR3: CASSLQPGHSGNTIYF. The CDR3, as DNA: TGTGCCAGCAGCTTACAACCAGGACACTCTGGAAACACCATATATTTT. This chain links TRBV13 with TRBJ1-3; TRBD1 might be the D (5 bases). Germline-derived CDR1 and CDR2 are PRHDT and FYEKMQ (reference sequence). The CDR3 loop spans 16 amino acids. The V end lost 2 bases, the J end lost 0 bases, and 11 bases lay between the germline ends.

The chain carries TRBV6-1 and TRBJ2-7, with D unresolved. V dropped 5 bases and J dropped 7 bases, with 6 bases sitting between them. The CDR3 spans 10 residues. The V gene's germline CDR1 is MNHNS and CDR2 SASEGT. The CDR3, as DNA: TGTGCCAGCAGTCAAGTAGAGCAGTACTTC. The encoded protein is CASSQVEQYF.